Listed below are T cell receptor beta chains from one sample, sequenced in a study of blood T cells in healthy people across ages. TCRdb independently ran MiXCR on the 5' RACE reads; one entry per CDR3 protein. This table has some 900,000 distinct CDR3 sequences, under 35% appearing once. The sample comprised blood. The source is a woman of 80 years or more in good health. The CDR3 runs from the conserved cysteine through the conserved F or W. A D gene is named only where the DNA matches it firmly. Only part of the rows carry a size: once, few, many, or a class if the clone is expanded.

V gene	D gene	J gene	clone size	CDR3 protein	CDR3 DNA
TRBV2	TRBD2	TRBJ2-7	many	CASSQEAGNSYEQYF	TGTGCCAGCAGCCAAGAAGCGGGGAACTCCTACGAGCAGTACTTC
TRBV7-2	TRBD2	TRBJ2-5	once	CASSLVPGTSGQETQYF	TGTGCCAGCAGCTTAGTCCCCGGGACTAGCGGGCAAGAGACCCAGTACTTC
TRBV20-1	NA	TRBJ2-3	many	CSARDPGGDTDTQYF	TGCAGTGCTAGAGATCCGGGCGGGGACACAGATACGCAGTATTTT
TRBV9	TRBD1	TRBJ2-7	many	CASSPGTGFNEQYF	TGTGCCAGCAGCCCCGGGACAGGCTTTAACGAGCAGTACTTC
TRBV20-1	TRBD2	TRBJ2-1	NA	CSAFPKGLAGINEQFF	TGCAGTGCTTTCCCTAAGGGACTAGCGGGAATCAATGAGCAGTTCTTC
TRBV6-2/TRBV6-3	NA	TRBJ1-1	NA	CASSYNRAEAFF	TGTGCCAGCAGTTACAACCGCGCTGAAGCTTTCTTT
TRBV7-2	NA	TRBJ2-1	many	CASSLATTNNEQFF	TGTGCCAGCAGCTTAGCCACTACCAACAATGAGCAGTTCTTC
TRBV6-5	NA	TRBJ2-7	many	CASSRDFSDLYEQYF	TGTGCCAGCAGTCGGGACTTCTCCGACTTATACGAGCAGTACTTC
TRBV5-1	NA	TRBJ2-7	NA	CASRPPAGVFSYEQYF	TGCGCCAGCAGACCTCCCGCAGGGGTATTCTCCTACGAGCAGTACTTC
TRBV20-1	TRBD2	TRBJ2-1	NA	CSARDYRREGYNEQFF	TGCAGTGCTAGAGATTATCGGCGGGAGGGTTACAATGAGCAGTTCTTC
TRBV20-1	NA	TRBJ2-5	many	CSARDLEGGPETQYF	TGCAGTGCTAGAGATCTCGAGGGGGGGCCGGAGACCCAGTACTTC
TRBV6-2/TRBV6-3	NA	TRBJ1-2	many	CASRFDGVLAGYTF	TGTGCCAGCAGATTTGACGGGGTTCTGGCTGGCTACACCTTC
TRBV7-2	TRBD1	TRBJ2-7	many	CASSLVGDRDLDEQYF	TGTGCCAGCAGCTTAGTAGGGGACAGAGACCTCGACGAGCAGTACTTC
TRBV20-1	TRBD1	TRBJ1-1	NA	CSARVGTGTNTEAFF	TGCAGTGCTAGAGTTGGGACAGGGACGAACACTGAAGCTTTCTTT
TRBV7-2	NA	TRBJ2-7	NA	CASNLRGYEQYF	TGTGCCAGCAACCTTAGGGGGTACGAGCAGTACTTC
TRBV20-1	NA	TRBJ2-7	many	CSARGLGKGPYEQYF	TGCAGTGCTAGGGGACTTGGGAAGGGACCCTACGAGCAGTACTTC
TRBV3-1	NA	TRBJ2-7	many	CASSRGGGGYEQYF	TGTGCCAGCAGCCGGGGTGGGGGAGGCTACGAGCAGTACTTC
TRBV5-6	NA	TRBJ1-1	many	CASSPLDRSGNTEAFF	TGTGCCAGCAGCCCATTGGACAGATCTGGGAACACTGAAGCTTTCTTT
TRBV2	NA	TRBJ1-6	NA	CASSEAAVSNSPLHF	TGTGCCAGCAGTGAAGCAGCGGTATCCAATTCACCCCTCCACTTT
TRBV5-1	NA	TRBJ2-7	many	CASREGPSGHEQYF	TGCGCCAGCAGGGAGGGACCTTCGGGTCACGAGCAGTACTTC
TRBV9	TRBD2	TRBJ2-1	many	CASSVGTSGGRYNEQFF	TGTGCCAGCAGCGTAGGCACTAGCGGGGGGCGATACAATGAGCAGTTCTTC
TRBV2	NA	TRBJ2-4	many	CASRVAKNIQYF	TGTGCCAGCAGGGTAGCCAAAAACATTCAGTACTTC
TRBV6-2/TRBV6-3	NA	TRBJ2-3	many	CASRPVPPTDTQYF	TGTGCCAGCAGACCAGTACCCCCCACAGATACGCAGTATTTT
TRBV20-1	TRBD2	TRBJ2-5	many	CSELAGGSVTQYF	TGCAGTGAATTAGCGGGGGGGTCTGTGACCCAGTACTTC
TRBV6-5	TRBD2	TRBJ2-2	NA	CASSYSIRIAGNTGELFF	TGTGCCAGCAGTTACTCGATCAGAATAGCGGGGAACACCGGGGAGCTGTTTTTT
TRBV7-2	TRBD2	TRBJ2-7	many	CASSLSPGGLAGEYEQYF	TGTGCCAGCAGCTTATCTCCCGGGGGACTAGCGGGGGAGTACGAGCAGTACTTC
TRBV12-3/TRBV12-4	NA	TRBJ2-4	NA	CASSFVKDIQYF	TGTGCCAGCAGTTTCGTTAAGGACATTCAGTACTTC
TRBV5-1	NA	TRBJ1-1	few	CASSLGGLIPSTEAFF	TGCGCCAGCAGCTTGGGGGGCCTAATTCCGAGCACTGAAGCTTTCTTT
TRBV10-3	NA	TRBJ2-3	NA	CTISTGLSTGGTDTQYF	TGTACCATCAGTACGGGATTATCAACCGGGGGTACAGATACGCAGTATTTT
TRBV20-1	NA	TRBJ1-2	NA	CSARPPSSQGGYTF	TGCAGTGCTAGACCACCCAGCAGTCAGGGGGGCTACACCTTC
TRBV12-3/TRBV12-4	TRBD2	TRBJ2-1	NA	CASIPSWDYSNEQFF	TGTGCCAGCATACCCTCGTGGGACTATTCCAATGAGCAGTTCTTC
TRBV7-2	NA	TRBJ2-1	few	CASSPLLSGNEQFF	TGTGCCAGCAGCCCCCTCCTAAGTGGGAATGAGCAGTTCTTC
TRBV20-1	NA	TRBJ1-4	NA	CSAQKGGTNEKLFF	TGCAGTGCCCAGAAGGGGGGGACTAATGAAAAACTGTTTTTT
TRBV4-1	NA	TRBJ1-5	many	CASSQAPFQGNNQPQHF	TGCGCCAGCAGCCAAGCCCCTTTCCAGGGAAACAATCAGCCCCAGCATTTT
TRBV6-6	TRBD2	TRBJ2-3	NA	CASSFGLAGATDTQYF	TGTGCCAGCAGCTTCGGACTAGCGGGGGCTACAGATACGCAGTATTTT
TRBV3-1	TRBD2	TRBJ2-5	few	CASTSGGAHEQYF	TGTGCCAGCACGTCGGGGGGGGCCCATGAGCAGTACTTC
TRBV20-1	NA	TRBJ1-2	many	CSARDGGGYGYTF	TGCAGTGCTAGAGATGGCGGGGGCTATGGCTACACCTTC
TRBV20-1	TRBD1	TRBJ1-2	many	CSAGQGPYGYTF	TGCAGTGCTGGACAGGGACCCTATGGCTACACCTTC
TRBV20-1	NA	TRBJ1-2	many	CSASSGENYGYTF	TGCAGTGCTAGTTCAGGGGAGAACTATGGCTACACCTTC
TRBV7-9	TRBD1	TRBJ1-1	NA	CASSLVRGPGTEAFF	TGTGCCAGCAGCTTAGTGAGGGGGCCGGGCACTGAAGCTTTCTTT
TRBV10-2	NA	TRBJ2-3	NA	CASMLPFGRSDTQYF	TGCGCCAGCATGTTACCGTTCGGCAGGTCAGATACGCAGTATTTT
TRBV4-3	NA	TRBJ1-2	many	CASSQEARAFGGYTF	TGCGCCAGCAGCCAAGAGGCCAGGGCATTTGGGGGCTACACCTTC